The present T cell receptor beta chain was sequenced within a study of molecular identifiers for immune sequencing clone quantification. In the study overall: Split five ways in replicates, RNA from about 20,000 or 100,000 naive CD8 cells had four portions sequenced.

CDR1 is MNHEY and CDR2 is SVGAGI in the germline V gene. V lost 2 bases to trimming and J lost 5 bases; unmatched junction nucleotides: 6. The CDR3 spans 16 residues. TCRdb re-called the PCR reads with MiXCR, one entry per CDR3 protein. The sample holds fewer than 350,000 distinct CDR3 sequences, about a fifth seen once. In its sample, this clonotype was seen many times. Sequencing was done on a sample of naive CD8+ T cells from blood, with Jurkat cell RNA spiked in. Regarding subset: FACS-sorted CD8+CD4-CCR7+CD45RA+ naive T cells. The receptor's source is a human donor in good health. Some libraries in this study had Jurkat cell RNA spiked in. This sequence joins TRBV6-5 and TRBJ2-2, with 9 bases that match TRBD2. The CDR3 here is CASSYDGLAYTGELFF. The CDR3, as DNA: TGTGCCAGCAGTTACGACGGACTAGCGTATACCGGGGAGCTGTTTTTT.